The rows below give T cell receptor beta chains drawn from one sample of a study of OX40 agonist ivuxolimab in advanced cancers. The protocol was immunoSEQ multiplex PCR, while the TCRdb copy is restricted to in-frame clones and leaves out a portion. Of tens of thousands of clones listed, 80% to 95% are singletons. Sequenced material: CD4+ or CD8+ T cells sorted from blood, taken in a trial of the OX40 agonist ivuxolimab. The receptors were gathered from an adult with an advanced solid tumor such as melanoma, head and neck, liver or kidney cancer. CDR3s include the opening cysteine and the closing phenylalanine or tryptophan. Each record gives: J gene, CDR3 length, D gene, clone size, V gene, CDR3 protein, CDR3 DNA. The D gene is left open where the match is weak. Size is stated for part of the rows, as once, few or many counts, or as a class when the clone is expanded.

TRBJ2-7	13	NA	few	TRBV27	CASSLSTGYEQYF	TGTGCCAGCAGTTTATCGACAGGCTACGAGCAGTACTTC
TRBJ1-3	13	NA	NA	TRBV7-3	CASSLTSGNTIYF	TGTGCCAGCAGCCTGACCTCTGGAAACACCATATATTTT
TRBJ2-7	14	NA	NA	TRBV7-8	CASSLGQVSYEQYF	TGTGCCAGCAGCTTAGGGCAGGTATCCTACGAGCAGTACTTC
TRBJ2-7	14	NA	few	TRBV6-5	CASSLRDGSSEQYF	TGTGCCAGCAGCCTCCGGGACGGATCCAGCGAGCAGTACTTC
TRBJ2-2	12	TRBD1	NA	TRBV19	CASGQGSGELFF	TGTGCCAGTGGACAGGGGAGCGGGGAGCTGTTTTTT
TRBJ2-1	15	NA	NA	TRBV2	CASSERGAFRNEQFF	TGTGCCAGCAGTGAACGGGGGGCCTTCAGAAATGAGCAGTTCTTC
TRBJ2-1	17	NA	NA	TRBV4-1	CASSQEQSDVGYNEQFF	TGCGCCAGCAGCCAGGAACAGAGTGACGTCGGCTACAATGAGCAGTTCTTC
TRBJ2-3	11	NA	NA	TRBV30	CAWRISDTQYF	TGTGCCTGGAGGATATCGGATACGCAGTATTTT
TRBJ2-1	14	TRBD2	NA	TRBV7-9	CASSDGTSAGEQFF	TGTGCCAGCAGCGACGGGACTTCAGCGGGGGAGCAGTTCTTC
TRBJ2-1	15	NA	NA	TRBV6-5	CASSRTGEVSNEQFF	TGTGCCAGCAGCCGTACAGGGGAGGTTTCCAATGAGCAGTTCTTC
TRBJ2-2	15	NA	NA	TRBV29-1	CSVEVGSSNTGELFF	TGCAGCGTTGAGGTTGGGTCATCGAACACCGGGGAGCTGTTTTTT
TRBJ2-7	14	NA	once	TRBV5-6	CASSLDGSGYEQYF	TGTGCCAGCAGCTTGGATGGGTCAGGGTACGAGCAGTACTTC
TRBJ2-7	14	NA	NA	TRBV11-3	CASSFRGGVGEQYF	TGTGCCAGCAGCTTTAGGGGGGGAGTAGGCGAGCAGTACTTC
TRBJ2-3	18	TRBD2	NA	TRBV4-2	CASSQDTPTSGSADTQYF	TGTGCCAGCAGCCAAGATACCCCGACTAGCGGGAGTGCAGATACGCAGTATTTT
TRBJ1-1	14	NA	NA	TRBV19	CASSKPGPNTEAFF	TGTGCCAGTAGTAAGCCGGGACCGAACACTGAAGCTTTCTTT
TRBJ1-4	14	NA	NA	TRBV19	CASSIVAANEKLFF	TGTGCCAGTAGTATAGTTGCGGCTAATGAAAAACTGTTTTTT
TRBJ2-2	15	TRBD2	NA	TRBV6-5	CASSYSSSGTGELFF	TGTGCCAGCAGTTACTCGAGTAGCGGGACCGGGGAGCTGTTTTTT
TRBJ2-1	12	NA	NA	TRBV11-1	CASSLGGLGFIF	TGTGCCAGCAGCTTAGGGGGGCTAGGATTCATCTTC
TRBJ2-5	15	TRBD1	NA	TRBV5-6	CASSLGTGIQETQYF	TGTGCCAGCAGCTTAGGGACAGGGATCCAAGAGACCCAGTACTTC
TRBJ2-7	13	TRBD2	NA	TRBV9	CASSQGLAREQYF	TGTGCCAGCAGCCAGGGACTAGCGCGCGAGCAGTACTTC
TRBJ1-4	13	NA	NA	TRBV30	CAWSEAGVEKLFF	TGTGCCTGGAGTGAGGCAGGGGTTGAAAAACTGTTTTTT
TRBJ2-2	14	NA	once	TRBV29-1	CSVDLTGNTGELFF	TGCAGCGTTGATCTGACCGGGAACACCGGGGAGCTGTTTTTT
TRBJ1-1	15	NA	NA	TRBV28	CASQFPPGGDTEAFF	TGTGCCAGCCAGTTTCCCCCGGGGGGAGACACTGAAGCTTTCTTT
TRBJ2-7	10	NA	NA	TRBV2	CASSEYEQYF	TGTGCCAGCAGTGAATACGAGCAGTACTTC
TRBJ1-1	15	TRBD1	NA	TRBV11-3	CASSLAQGAYSGAFF	TGTGCCAGCAGCTTAGCACAGGGGGCGTATTCAGGAGCTTTCTTT
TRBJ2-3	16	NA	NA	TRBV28	CASSALTSGGTDTQYF	TGTGCCAGCAGCGCCCTCACTAGTGGGGGCACAGATACGCAGTATTTT
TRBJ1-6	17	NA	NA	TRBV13	CASSLRTVSSYNSPLHF	TGTGCCAGCAGCCTCCGGACGGTCAGCTCCTATAATTCACCCCTCCACTTT
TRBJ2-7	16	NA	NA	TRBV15	CATSRAPSDHSYEQYF	TGTGCCACCAGCAGAGCTCCTAGCGACCACTCCTACGAGCAGTACTTC
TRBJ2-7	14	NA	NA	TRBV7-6	CASSLWTNSYEQYF	TGTGCCAGCAGCTTATGGACAAATTCCTACGAGCAGTACTTC
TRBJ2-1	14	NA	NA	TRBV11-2	CASSGGGFRNEQFF	TGTGCCAGCAGCGGTGGGGGGTTCCGCAATGAGCAGTTCTTC
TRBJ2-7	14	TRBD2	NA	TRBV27	CASRDLLAGDEQYF	TGTGCCAGCAGAGATCTGCTAGCGGGAGACGAGCAGTACTTC
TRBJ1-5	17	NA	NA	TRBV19	CASSIVGTGYSNQPQHF	TGTGCCAGTAGTATAGTTGGCACGGGATATAGCAATCAGCCCCAGCATTTT
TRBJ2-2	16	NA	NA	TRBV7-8	CASSRYGQLNTGELFF	TGTGCCAGCAGCCGATACGGACAGCTTAACACCGGGGAGCTGTTTTTT
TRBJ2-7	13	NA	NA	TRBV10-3	CAISPQNYYEQYF	TGTGCCATCAGTCCCCAGAACTACTACGAGCAGTACTTC
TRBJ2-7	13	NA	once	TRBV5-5	CASSQQSSYEQYF	TGTGCCAGCAGCCAGCAGAGCTCCTACGAGCAGTACTTC
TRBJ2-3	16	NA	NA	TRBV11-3	CASSARRDSLTDTQYF	TGTGCCAGCAGCGCCCGGCGGGACAGCCTCACAGATACGCAGTATTTT
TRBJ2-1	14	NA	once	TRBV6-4	CASSDPFLVPEQFF	TGTGCCAGCAGTGACCCTTTTCTTGTACCGGAGCAGTTCTTC
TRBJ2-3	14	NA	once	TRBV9	CASSVEGGTDTQYF	TGTGCCAGCAGCGTAGAGGGGGGCACAGATACGCAGTATTTT
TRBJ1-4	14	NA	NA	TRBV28	CASSLWPRSPELFF	TGTGCCAGCAGTTTATGGCCTCGTTCCCCGGAACTGTTTTTT
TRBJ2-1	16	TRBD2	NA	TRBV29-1	CSVEITSGTYYNEQFF	TGCAGCGTTGAAATAACTAGCGGGACGTACTACAATGAGCAGTTCTTC
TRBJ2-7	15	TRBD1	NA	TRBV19	CASSFRDRGSYEQYF	TGTGCCAGTAGTTTCAGGGACAGGGGCTCCTACGAGCAGTACTTC
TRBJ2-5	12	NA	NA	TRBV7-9	CASAKGQETQYF	TGTGCCAGCGCCAAGGGACAAGAGACCCAGTACTTC
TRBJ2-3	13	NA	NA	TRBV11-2	CASSLLSTDTQYF	TGTGCCAGCAGCTTATTAAGCACAGATACGCAGTATTTT
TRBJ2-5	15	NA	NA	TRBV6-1	CASMAWGGAVETQYF	TGTGCCAGCATGGCTTGGGGGGGGGCAGTTGAGACCCAGTACTTC
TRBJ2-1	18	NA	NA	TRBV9	CASSPPTLTTPSYNEQFF	TGTGCCAGCAGCCCCCCGACCTTGACTACCCCCTCCTACAATGAGCAGTTCTTC